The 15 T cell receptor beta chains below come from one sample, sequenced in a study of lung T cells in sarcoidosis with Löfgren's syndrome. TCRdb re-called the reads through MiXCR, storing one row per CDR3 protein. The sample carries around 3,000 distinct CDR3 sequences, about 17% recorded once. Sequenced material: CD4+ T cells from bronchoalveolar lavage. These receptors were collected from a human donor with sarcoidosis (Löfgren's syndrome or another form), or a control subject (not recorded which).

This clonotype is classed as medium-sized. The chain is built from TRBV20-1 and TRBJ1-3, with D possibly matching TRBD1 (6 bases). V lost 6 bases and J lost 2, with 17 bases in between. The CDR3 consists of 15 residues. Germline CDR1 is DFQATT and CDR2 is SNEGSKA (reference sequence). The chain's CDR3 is CSAQFTGSAGNTIYF. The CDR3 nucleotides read TGCAGTGCCCAGTTTACAGGGTCGGCTGGAAACACCATATATTTT.

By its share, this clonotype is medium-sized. The CDR3 DNA reads TGTGCCAGCAGCTCCGGGACTAGCGGCTACAATGAGCAGTTCTTC. Amino acid sequence: CASSSGTSGYNEQFF. The rearrangement links TRBV5-4 to TRBJ2-1, with TRBD2 matching over 11 bases. The V segment lost 3 bases and the J segment 3 bases; nucleotides outside the gene matches: 2. The germline gives CDR1 SGHNT, CDR2 YYREEE (reference sequence). This CDR3 comprises 15 residues. Complete variable domain (other parts from reference TRBV5-4 and TRBJ2-1): ETGVTQSPTHLIKTRGQQVTLRCSSQSGHNTVSWYQQALGQGPQFIFQYYREEENGRGNFPPRFSGLQFPNYSSELNVNALELDDSALYLCASSSGTSGYNEQFFGPGTRLTVL.

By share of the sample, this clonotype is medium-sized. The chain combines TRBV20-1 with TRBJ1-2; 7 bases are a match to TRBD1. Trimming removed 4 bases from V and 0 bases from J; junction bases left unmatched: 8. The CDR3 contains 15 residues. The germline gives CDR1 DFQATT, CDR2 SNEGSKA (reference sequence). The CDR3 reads CSATTGGQANYGYTF. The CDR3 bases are TGCAGTGCTACCACGGGAGGACAGGCTAACTATGGCTACACCTTC.

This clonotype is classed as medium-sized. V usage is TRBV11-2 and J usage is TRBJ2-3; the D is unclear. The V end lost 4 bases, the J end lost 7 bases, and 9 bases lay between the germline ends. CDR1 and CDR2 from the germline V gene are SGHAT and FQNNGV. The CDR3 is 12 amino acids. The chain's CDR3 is CASSSDGYTQYF. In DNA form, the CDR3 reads TGTGCCAGCAGCTCCGACGGTTATACGCAGTATTTT.

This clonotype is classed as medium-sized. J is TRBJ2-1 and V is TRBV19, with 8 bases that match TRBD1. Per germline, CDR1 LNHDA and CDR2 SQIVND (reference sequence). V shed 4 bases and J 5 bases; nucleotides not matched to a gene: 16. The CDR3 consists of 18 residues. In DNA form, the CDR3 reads TGTGCCAGTAGTACCCTAGCCCTACGACAGGGGAAAAACAATGAGCAGTTCTTC. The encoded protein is CASSTLALRQGKNNEQFF.

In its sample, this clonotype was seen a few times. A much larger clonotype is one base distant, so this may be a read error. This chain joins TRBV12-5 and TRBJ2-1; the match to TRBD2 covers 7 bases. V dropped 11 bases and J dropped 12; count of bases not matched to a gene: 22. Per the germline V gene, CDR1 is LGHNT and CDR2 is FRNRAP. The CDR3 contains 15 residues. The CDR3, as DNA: TGTGCTTCCGGAGGGGCGGCGGGGGTCTCCGGTGGGCAGTTCTTC. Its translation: CASGGAAGVSGGQFF.

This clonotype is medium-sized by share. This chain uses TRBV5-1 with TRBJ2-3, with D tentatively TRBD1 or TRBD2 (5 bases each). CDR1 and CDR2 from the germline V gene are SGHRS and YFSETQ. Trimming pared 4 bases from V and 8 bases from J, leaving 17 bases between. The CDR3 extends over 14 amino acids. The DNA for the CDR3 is TGCGCCAGCAGCCCGGGGACCGCCGCAGGTACGCAGTATTTT. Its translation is CASSPGTAAGTQYF.

The CDR3 nucleotides read TGTGCCAGCAGCGTAGACCCGGGGATGAATTCACCCCTCCACTTT. This translates into CASSVDPGMNSPLHF. This chain joins TRBV9 and TRBJ1-6; D remains ambiguous. The V and J ends lost 0 bases and 7 bases respectively, with 11 bases between them. CDR1 is SGDLS and CDR2 is YYNGEE in the germline V gene. The CDR3 has 15 residues.

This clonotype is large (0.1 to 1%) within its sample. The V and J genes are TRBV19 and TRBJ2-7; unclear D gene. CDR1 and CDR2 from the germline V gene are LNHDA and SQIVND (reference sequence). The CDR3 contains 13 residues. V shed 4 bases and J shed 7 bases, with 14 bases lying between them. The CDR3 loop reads CASSKERSSEQYF. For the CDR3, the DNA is TGTGCCAGTAGTAAGGAGAGGTCTTCGGAGCAGTACTTC.

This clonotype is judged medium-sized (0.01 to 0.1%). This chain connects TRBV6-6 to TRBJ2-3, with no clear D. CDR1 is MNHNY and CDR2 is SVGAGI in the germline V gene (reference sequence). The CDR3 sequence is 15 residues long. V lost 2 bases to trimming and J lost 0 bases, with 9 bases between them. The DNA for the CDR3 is TGTGCCAGCAGTTACCAGAGTTCTAGCACAGATACGCAGTATTTT. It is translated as CASSYQSSSTDTQYF.

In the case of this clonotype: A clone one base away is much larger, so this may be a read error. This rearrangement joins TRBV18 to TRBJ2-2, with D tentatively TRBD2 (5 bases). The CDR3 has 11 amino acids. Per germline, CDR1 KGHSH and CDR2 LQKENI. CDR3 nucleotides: TGTGCCAGCTCAGACACCGGGAAGCTGTTTTTT. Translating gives CASSDTGKLFF.

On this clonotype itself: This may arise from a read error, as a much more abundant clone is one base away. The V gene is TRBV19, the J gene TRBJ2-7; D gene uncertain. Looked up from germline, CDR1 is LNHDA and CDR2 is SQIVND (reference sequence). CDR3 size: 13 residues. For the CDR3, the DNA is TGTGCCAGTAGTATAGGTGACGTAAACGAGCAGTGCTTC. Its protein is CASSIGDVNEQCF.

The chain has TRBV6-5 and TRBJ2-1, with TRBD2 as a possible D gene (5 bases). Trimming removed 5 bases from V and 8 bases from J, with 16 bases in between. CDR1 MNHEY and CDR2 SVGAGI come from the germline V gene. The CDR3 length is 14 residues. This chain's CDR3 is CASSRTIGIDEQFF. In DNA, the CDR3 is TGTGCCAGCAGTCGAACTATCGGGATAGATGAGCAGTTCTTC.

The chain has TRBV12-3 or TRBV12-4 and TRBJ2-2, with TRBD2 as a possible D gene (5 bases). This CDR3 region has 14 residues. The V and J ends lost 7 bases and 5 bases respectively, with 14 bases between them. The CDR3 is CASMSEAGTGELFF. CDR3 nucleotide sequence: TGTGCCAGCATGAGCGAGGCGGGTACCGGGGAGCTGTTTTTT.

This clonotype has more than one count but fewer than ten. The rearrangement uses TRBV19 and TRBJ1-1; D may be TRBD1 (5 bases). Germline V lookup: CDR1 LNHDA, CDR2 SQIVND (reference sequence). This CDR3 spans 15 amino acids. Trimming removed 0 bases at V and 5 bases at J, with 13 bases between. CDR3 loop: CASSIDSRGRTEAFF. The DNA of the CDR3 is TGTGCCAGTAGTATAGATTCACGGGGCCGAACTGAAGCTTTCTTT.